The 27 T cell receptor beta chains listed next were all sequenced from one sample in a study of blood T cells in healthy people across ages. A second PCR, run for roughly 7 to 11 cycles, used a sample-barcoded 5' primer plus a J-beta primer mix. TCRdb independently ran MiXCR on the 5' RACE reads; one entry per CDR3 protein. The table lists about 290,000 distinct CDR3 sequences, 25% to 30% of them singletons, with 29% in the top ten. Sequencing input: blood. These receptors all come from a woman between 70 and 85 years old in good health.

The V gene is TRBV20-1, the J gene TRBJ2-1, with 10 bases that match TRBD2. The DNA end is a closer match to TRBJ2-5, so the J assignment may be wrong. The germline gives CDR1 DFQATT, CDR2 SNEGSKA (reference sequence). CDR3 length: 14 residues. The CDR3: CSASTGLALETQYF. DNA of the CDR3: TGCAGTGCTTCGACGGGACTAGCGCTAGAGACCCAGTACTTC.

This clonotype was seen a handful of times. This chain joins TRBV7-3 and TRBJ2-5; 8 bases map to TRBD1. The DNA end is more similar to TRBJ2-1, so the J call may be wrong. Germline assignment: CDR1 SGHTA and CDR2 FQGTGA. The CDR3 length is 15 residues. The CDR3, as DNA: TGTGCCAGCAGCGCACAGGGGGGCCCCTACAATGAGCAGTTCTTC. This gives the protein CASSAQGGPYNEQFF.

This clonotype has a handful of counts. V is TRBV4-2 and J is TRBJ2-7; D not certain. CDR1 and CDR2 from the germline V gene are LGHNA and YNFKEQ. Trimming took 0 bases from V and 1 from J, leaving 13 bases between them. CDR3 length: 16 amino acids. The CDR3 sequence is CASSQDRASSSYEQYF. CDR3 sequence (DNA): TGTGCCAGCAGCCAAGATCGGGCCTCCTCGTCCTACGAGCAGTACTTC.

This chain connects TRBV29-1 to TRBJ2-5, with D uncertain. Germline V lookup: CDR1 SQVTM, CDR2 ANQGSEA. The CDR3 covers 14 residues. The V gene lost 3 bases and the J gene lost 4 bases, with 15 bases spanning the gap. CDR3: CSVDSDSDLETQYF. CDR3 nucleotide sequence: TGCAGCGTTGATAGTGACTCGGACCTAGAGACCCAGTACTTC.

This rearrangement joins TRBV19 to TRBJ2-1, with TRBD2 as a possible D gene (5 bases). The CDR3 has 12 amino acids. The V and J ends lost 3 bases and 6 bases respectively, with 6 bases between them. Germline V lookup: CDR1 LNHDA, CDR2 SQIVND (reference sequence). Written as DNA, the CDR3 is TGTGCCAGTAGTATCGGGATCAATGAGCAGTTCTTC. Its translation is CASSIGINEQFF.

The rearrangement uses TRBV7-9 and TRBJ2-5; D call uncertain. The DNA end lines up better with TRBJ2-7; the J call may be wrong. CDR3 length equals 13 residues. Germline CDR1 reads SEHNR; CDR2 reads FQNEAQ (reference sequence). In nucleotides, the CDR3 is TGTGCCAGCAGCTTGGACGGCGTCTACGAGCAGTACGTC. Its protein is CASSLDGVYEQYV.

This clonotype occurred many times. The V gene is TRBV12-3 or TRBV12-4, the J gene TRBJ2-1; D gene uncertain. The V and J ends lost 1 base and 1 base respectively, with 8 bases between them. The CDR3 is 15 residues long. The CDR3 protein is CASSLVLQSYNEQFF. DNA for the CDR3: TGTGCCAGCAGTTTAGTACTCCAGTCCTACAATGAGCAGTTCTTC.

The chain combines TRBV18 with TRBJ1-1; 8 bases are a match to TRBD1. Germline CDR1 is KGHSH and CDR2 is LQKENI. CDR3 length: 12 residues. V gave up 5 bases and J gave up 8 bases; unmatched junction bases: 4. The CDR3 loop reads CASSTGQGEAFF. The CDR3 nucleotides are TGTGCCAGCTCAACCGGACAGGGAGAAGCTTTCTTT.

This clonotype was recorded only once. This rearrangement joins TRBV15 to TRBJ1-1, with D possibly being TRBD1 (6 bases). The V end was cut by 7 bases, the J end by 0 bases, with 12 bases between. This CDR3 contains 14 residues. Germline values: CDR1 LNHNV, CDR2 YYDKDF (reference sequence). The DNA for the CDR3 is TGTGCCACCAAGCCCGGGGACATGAACACTGAAGCTTTCTTT. Its translation: CATKPGDMNTEAFF.

In nucleotides, the CDR3 is TGTGCCAGCACCCCGAGGGACTTTGGGCGGAATTCACCCCTCCACTTT. Translated, it gives CASTPRDFGRNSPLHF. The V call is TRBV7-8, the J call TRBJ1-6; D might be TRBD1 (5 bases). The CDR3 has 16 residues. With 7 bases removed from V and 7 bases from J, the gap between germline ends came to 20 bases. Germline V lookup: CDR1 SGHVS, CDR2 FQNEAQ.

This chain uses TRBV20-1 with TRBJ2-5; 13 positions agree with TRBD2. The assigned J gene may be wrong: the sequence end matches TRBJ2-1 better. The CDR3 has 16 residues. The germline gives CDR1 DFQATT, CDR2 SNEGSKA (reference sequence). The CDR3 sequence is CSAPGLAGEGYNEQFF. DNA of the CDR3: TGCAGTGCCCCAGGACTAGCGGGAGAGGGCTACAATGAGCAGTTCTTC.

This clonotype occurred a few times. The chain carries TRBV21-1 and TRBJ1-6; the DNA was not used to check the table's D call, TRBD1. TRBV21-1 is marked as a pseudogene. This CDR3 spans 13 amino acids. CDR3 in DNA: TGTGCCAGCCTGAGGGGTTACAATTCACCCCTCCACTTT. The encoded protein is CASLRGYNSPLHF.

The CDR3 region is CASSEAGGLSGNTIYF. The DNA for the CDR3 is TGTGCCAGCAGTGAAGCAGGGGGGCTTTCCGGAAACACCATATATTTT. The chain has TRBV25-1 and TRBJ1-3; 7 nucleotides match TRBD1. CDR3 length: 16 amino acids. V trimming: 2 bases; J trimming: 4 bases; junction bases outside the gene matches: 8. Per the germline V gene, CDR1 is MGHDK and CDR2 is SYGVNS.

This clonotype came up a few times. The chain employs TRBV7-8 and TRBJ2-1, with 11 positions matching TRBD2. CDR1 is SGHVS and CDR2 is FQNEAQ in the germline V gene. The junction had 7 bases not matched to a gene; V was cut back by 4 bases and J by 5 bases. The CDR3 sequence is 16 residues long. The CDR3 spells CASSWVGSGRDNEQFF. The CDR3 bases are TGTGCCAGCAGCTGGGTGGGTAGCGGGAGGGACAATGAGCAGTTCTTC.

A note on this clonotype: A much larger clone lies a single base off, so this may be a read error. As the CDR3 is not closed by the conserved phenylalanine or tryptophan, this likely results from a read error. The V gene is TRBV29-1, the J gene TRBJ2-3; D not certain. This CDR3 is built from 12 residues. Trimming pared 7 bases from V and 2 bases from J, leaving 10 bases between. Germline lookup yields CDR1 SQVTM and CDR2 ANQGSEA. The CDR3 DNA sequence: TGCAGCGCCCGAAGTAACACAGATACGCAGTATCTT. It translates to CSARSNTDTQYL.

This clonotype was detected only a few times. The chain is built from TRBV11-2 and TRBJ2-7; 8 bases are a match to TRBD2. CDR3 length equals 14 residues. The V gene's germline CDR1 is SGHAT and CDR2 FQNNGV. J gave up 4 bases and V 2 bases, and 4 bases lay outside the gene matches. CDR3 residues: CASSLLAGTYEQYF. For the CDR3, the DNA is TGTGCCAGCAGCTTATTAGCGGGGACGTACGAGCAGTACTTC. The whole variable domain, remainder taken from reference TRBV11-2 and TRBJ2-7, is EAGVAQSPRYKIIEKRQSVAFWCNPISGHATLYWYQQILGQGPKLLIQFQNNGVVDDSQLPKDRFSAERLKGVDSTLKIQPAKLEDSAVYLCASSLLAGTYEQYFGPGTRLTVT.

The chain has TRBV7-2 and TRBJ1-2; 8 bases are shared with TRBD1. Germline CDR1 reads SGHTA; CDR2 reads FQGNSA. Germline trimming cut 5 bases from V and 5 bases from J; bases unmatched to any gene: 10. CDR3 length: 15 amino acids. CDR3 bases: TGTGCCAGCAGCGTTACAGGGGGTGCCTCTTATGGCTACACCTTC. Translation: CASSVTGGASYGYTF.

This clonotype has a handful of counts. V usage is TRBV6-5 and J usage is TRBJ2-1, with 12 positions matching TRBD1. The J call is uncertain, as TRBJ2-7 better fits the DNA end. This CDR3 comprises 14 residues. Germline CDR1 is MNHEY and CDR2 is SVGAGI. CDR3: CASRGGQGAYEQYF. The DNA for the CDR3 is TGTGCCAGCAGAGGGGGACAGGGGGCTTACGAGCAGTACTTC.

V gene TRBV6-2 or TRBV6-3 combines with J gene TRBJ2-3, with TRBD2 matching over 10 bases. The CDR3 is 17 residues long. In germline, CDR1 is MNHEY, CDR2 SVGEGT. The V and J ends lost 0 bases and 10 bases, in that order; junction bases with no gene match: 13. CDR3 region: CASSYSLGLAGEVAQYF. The CDR3 DNA reads as TGTGCCAGCAGTTACTCCCTTGGGCTAGCGGGAGAAGTGGCGCAGTATTTT.

This clonotype appeared a few times. The gene calls are TRBV29-1 and TRBJ2-5; D is possibly TRBD2 (5 bases). The better agreement between TRBJ2-7 and the DNA end casts doubt on the J call. This CDR3 has 13 amino acids. CDR1 and CDR2 from the germline V gene are SQVTM and ANQGSEA. CDR3 loop: CSGREGATYEQYF. The CDR3 nucleotides read TGCAGCGGACGTGAGGGCGCGACCTACGAGCAGTACTTC.

The chain links TRBV7-3 to TRBJ2-1, with 8 bases matching TRBD2. V dropped 5 bases and J dropped 2; count of bases not matched to a gene: 11. Germline loops: CDR1 SGHTA, CDR2 FQGTGA. CDR3 length: 17 amino acids. CDR3 sequence: CASSPSGVAGPYNEQFF. CDR3 DNA sequence: TGTGCCAGCAGCCCGAGTGGGGTAGCGGGACCCTACAATGAGCAGTTCTTC.

In this sample, this clonotype turned up many times. This chain connects TRBV10-3 to TRBJ2-7; D unclear. Germline V gives CDR1 ENHRY, CDR2 SYGVKD. This CDR3 is 12 amino acids long. The V and J ends lost 3 bases and 7 bases respectively, with 10 bases between them. In nucleotides, the CDR3 is TGTGCCATCAGTGACCTTGGACGGGAGCAGTACTTC. Translation gives CAISDLGREQYF.

This clonotype was seen more than once but under ten times. The DNA for the CDR3 is TGTGCCAAGACAGATCACTGCCGTGGGGAGACCCAGTACTTC. Its translation: CAKTDHCRGETQYF. V and J are TRBV7-2 and TRBJ2-5; D is perhaps TRBD1 (5 bases). The CDR3 is 14 residues long. V lost 10 bases, J lost 5 bases, and 20 bases lay in between. Germline V lookup: CDR1 SGHTA, CDR2 FQGNSA.

In this sample, this clonotype turned up many times. The chain joins TRBV29-1 to TRBJ2-5; D not resolved. In germline, CDR1 is SQVTM, CDR2 ANQGSEA. V dropped 0 bases and J dropped 1 base, with 9 bases sitting between them. This CDR3 comprises 14 residues. Written as DNA, the CDR3 is TGCAGCGTTGAAGATCTCGGCAGCCAAGAGACCCAGTACTTC. This codes for CSVEDLGSQETQYF.

V and J are TRBV27 and TRBJ1-1; 9 bases map to TRBD1. The CDR3 consists of 14 residues. The germline gives CDR1 MNHEY, CDR2 SMNVEV (reference sequence). V dropped 3 bases and J dropped 1; count of bases not matched to a gene: 0. CDR3 in DNA: TGTGCCAGCAGTTTGGACAGGGGGAACACTGAAGCTTTCTTT. Its protein product is CASSLDRGNTEAFF.

V gene TRBV5-1 combines with J gene TRBJ2-2; no reliable D call. V was trimmed by 6 bases and J by 1 base, leaving 13 bases between them. The CDR3 contains 15 residues. Germline values: CDR1 SGHRS, CDR2 YFSETQ. The CDR3 DNA follows: TGCGCCAGCAAAAGTGCCCCGGAGAACACCGGGGAGCTGTTTTTT. Protein sequence: CASKSAPENTGELFF.

The chain uses TRBV28 and TRBJ2-4; possible D gene TRBD1, 6 bases. V lost 5 bases and J 0 bases, leaving 14 bases between the germline ends. The germline V gene has CDR1 MDHEN and CDR2 SYDVKM. This CDR3 has 16 residues. CDR3: CASSPDRKIAKNIQYF. Written as DNA, the CDR3 is TGTGCCAGCAGTCCCGACAGGAAGATAGCCAAAAACATTCAGTACTTC. Drawing the rest from reference TRBV28 and TRBJ2-4, the complete variable domain is DVKVTQSSRYLVKRTGEKVFLECVQDMDHENMFWYRQDPGLGLRLIYFSYDVKMKEKGDIPEGYSVSREKKERFSLILESASTNQTSMYLCASSPDRKIAKNIQYFGAGTRLSVL.